The 21 T cell receptor beta chains listed next were all sequenced from one sample in a study of blood T cell repertoires in COVID-19. The table came from immunoSEQ multiplex PCR; TCRdb's copy has only in-frame clones and leaves some out. This sample has some 300,000 clones; more than 90% occur once, and the top ten carry roughly 3.9%. Material: PBMCs or T cells enriched from blood (not recorded which). The receptor set was obtained from a young woman who had been exposed to COVID-19.

This chain connects TRBV5-4 to TRBJ2-4; tentatively, D is TRBD2 (6 bases). Germline CDR1 is SGHNT and CDR2 is YYREEE (reference sequence). V was pared by 0 bases and J by 5 bases, with 9 bases between. The CDR3 has 14 amino acids. The CDR3 sequence is CASSLGTTQNIQYF. As DNA, the CDR3 is TGTGCCAGCAGCTTGGGGACTACTCAAAACATTCAGTACTTC.

The chain combines TRBV7-2 with TRBJ2-5; TRBD2 matches 8 bases. The junction had 9 bases not matched to a gene; V was cut back by 7 bases and J by 5 bases. Germline V lookup: CDR1 SGHTA, CDR2 FQGNSA. There are 14 residues in the CDR3. The CDR3 sequence is CASTGRRGEETQYF. CDR3 in DNA: TGTGCCAGCACGGGCAGGCGGGGGGAGGAGACCCAGTACTTC.

This chain connects TRBV6-5 to TRBJ1-1; 8 bases line up with TRBD1. Germline assignment: CDR1 MNHEY and CDR2 SVGAGI. With 5 bases clipped from V and 4 bases from J, the junction kept 9 bases outside the gene matches. CDR3 length: 15 amino acids. The CDR3 sequence: CASSTHRGVGTEAFF. CDR3 DNA: TGTGCCAGCAGTACCCACAGGGGGGTGGGCACTGAAGCTTTCTTT.

The CDR3 loop reads CASSIGTGAGNTIYF. The CDR3 bases are TGTGCCAGTAGTATAGGTACCGGGGCTGGAAACACCATATATTTT. This sequence joins TRBV19 and TRBJ1-3; D not resolved. Per germline, CDR1 LNHDA and CDR2 SQIVND (reference sequence). The CDR3 is 15 residues long. V was cut by 1 base and J by 2 bases, with 9 bases left in between.

This clone was picked up a small number of times. This chain connects TRBV6-5 to TRBJ1-1; no firm D call. V was clipped by 7 bases and J by 4 bases, with 13 bases between them. In germline, CDR1 is MNHEY, CDR2 SVGAGI. This CDR3 is built from 13 residues. In DNA, the CDR3 is TGTGCCAGCATTGGAGGGTGGGGCACTGAAGCTTTCTTT. Amino acids: CASIGGWGTEAFF.

This clone occurred once. This chain links TRBV23-1 with TRBJ2-7, with 9 bases lining up with TRBD2. TRBV23-1 counts as an open reading frame of uncertain function. The trim removed 0 bases at V and 4 bases at J, leaving 7 bases unmatched. The CDR3 is made up of 16 amino acids. The CDR3 spells CASSQSPSGVTYEQYF. The CDR3, as DNA: TGCGCCAGCAGTCAATCCCCTAGCGGGGTTACTTACGAGCAGTACTTC.

This chain uses TRBV11-2 with TRBJ2-7; TRBD2 matches 10 bases. The CDR3 has 16 residues. The ends lost 2 bases at V and 2 bases at J; junction bases unmatched: 6. Germline CDR1 SGHAT, CDR2 FQNNGV. CDR3 sequence (DNA): TGTGCCAGCAGCTTATTCTCAAGCGGGGGGGCCTACGAGCAGTACTTC. This encodes CASSLFSSGGAYEQYF. Full variable domain (remainder filled in from reference TRBV11-2 and TRBJ2-7): EAGVAQSPRYKIIEKRQSVAFWCNPISGHATLYWYQQILGQGPKLLIQFQNNGVVDDSQLPKDRFSAERLKGVDSTLKIQPAKLEDSAVYLCASSLFSSGGAYEQYFGPGTRLTVT.

In DNA form, the CDR3 reads TGTGCCAGCAGTGAGTACCGGGACATTGGAAAACTGTTTTTT. It yields the protein CASSEYRDIGKLFF. The genes are TRBV6-1 and TRBJ1-4, with TRBD1 as a possible D gene (6 bases). Germline-derived CDR1 and CDR2 are MNHNS and SASEGT. The CDR3 runs 14 residues. V dropped 3 bases and J dropped 10 bases, with 15 bases sitting between them.

The chain recombines TRBV12-3 or TRBV12-4 with TRBJ1-2, with TRBD1 identical over 7 bases. The CDR3 sequence is 12 residues long. J was trimmed by 5 bases and V by 6 bases; bases with no gene match: 3. The CDR3 region is CASRQQGYGYTF. The CDR3 DNA is TGTGCCAGCAGACAACAGGGGTATGGCTACACCTTC.

The rearrangement uses TRBV13 and TRBJ1-1; the D gene is possibly TRBD1 (5 bases). The CDR3 is made up of 14 amino acids. From germline, CDR1 is PRHDT and CDR2 FYEKMQ (reference sequence). Trimming pared 5 bases from V and 3 bases from J, leaving 13 bases between. For the CDR3, the DNA is TGTGCCAGCAGCCTACCGACAGAGTACACTGAAGCTTTCTTT. It codes for CASSLPTEYTEAFF. Looking up the rest from reference TRBV13 and TRBJ1-1 gives the full variable domain: AAGVIQSPRHLIKEKRETATLKCYPIPRHDTVYWYQQGPGQDPQFLISFYEKMQSDKGSIPDRFSAQQFSDYHSELNMSSLELGDSALYFCASSLPTEYTEAFFGQGTRLTVV.

This clone was observed once. This chain connects TRBV5-1 to TRBJ1-4; unclear D gene. The V end was cut by 4 bases, the J end by 8 bases, with 21 bases between. Germline lookup yields CDR1 SGHRS and CDR2 YFSETQ. The CDR3 sequence is 16 residues long. Written as DNA, the CDR3 is TGCGCCAGCAGCCCCGGTATGGGAGGGTATGGGGAAAAACTGTTTTTT. Protein sequence: CASSPGMGGYGEKLFF.

V usage is TRBV15 and J usage is TRBJ2-1; TRBD2 is a possible D gene (6 bases). This CDR3 contains 14 residues. V was shortened by 0 bases and J by 11 bases, with 14 bases between the two germline ends. Per the germline V gene, CDR1 is LNHNV and CDR2 is YYDKDF (reference sequence). The CDR3 DNA reads as TGTGCCACCAGCAGAGACGCCTTGGGGGGACAGCAGTTCTTC. This encodes CATSRDALGGQQFF.

This clone was seen a few times. This chain's CDR3 is CASSLTGGTDTQYF. CDR3 sequence (DNA): TGTGCCAGCAGCTTAACGGGGGGCACAGATACGCAGTATTTT. The chain has TRBV7-2 and TRBJ2-3; a weak D match, TRBD2 (6 bases). Germline V CDR1 and CDR2: SGHTA, FQGNSA. The CDR3 is 14 residues long. Trimming pared 2 bases from V and 1 base from J, leaving 7 bases between.

This clone showed up just once. V gene TRBV5-4 combines with J gene TRBJ2-3; D unresolved. Trimming cost V 4 bases and J 0 bases, with 6 bases left between them. Germline assignment: CDR1 SGHNT and CDR2 YYREEE (reference sequence). The CDR3 consists of 13 residues. The CDR3 is CASSPTSTDTQYF. The CDR3, as DNA: TGTGCCAGCAGCCCCACTAGCACAGATACGCAGTATTTT. Using reference TRBV5-4 and TRBJ2-3 for the parts outside the CDR3, the full variable domain is ETGVTQSPTHLIKTRGQQVTLRCSSQSGHNTVSWYQQALGQGPQFIFQYYREEENGRGNFPPRFSGLQFPNYSSELNVNALELDDSALYLCASSPTSTDTQYFGPGTRLTVL.

This clone was observed once. The chain combines TRBV21-1 with TRBJ1-2. TRBV21-1 is labeled a pseudogene. CDR3 size: 15 residues. The chain's CDR3 is CASSKALNSIYGYTF. In nucleotides, the CDR3 is TGTGCCAGCAGCAAAGCTCTTAACTCAATTTATGGCTACACCTTC.

The V call is TRBV21-1, the J call TRBJ1-1. TRBV21-1 is labeled a pseudogene. The CDR3 contains 10 residues. The CDR3: CATPNTEAFF. In DNA, the CDR3 is TGTGCCACTCCGAACACTGAAGCTTTCTTT.

In its sample, this clone was seen once. V gene TRBV27 combines with J gene TRBJ1-1; TRBD1 is a possible D gene (5 bases). CDR3 length equals 13 residues. V lost 7 bases to trimming and J lost 0 bases, with 9 bases between them. Germline CDR1 is MNHEY and CDR2 is SMNVEV (reference sequence). The CDR3 protein is CASNRGLNTEAFF. The CDR3 DNA is TGTGCCAGCAATAGGGGCTTGAACACTGAAGCTTTCTTT.

This sequence joins TRBV6-2 or TRBV6-3 and TRBJ2-7, with TRBD1 matching over 7 bases. The germline gives CDR1 MNHEY, CDR2 SVGEGT. J gave up 1 base and V 2 bases, and 8 bases lay outside the gene matches. The CDR3 consists of 16 residues. CDR3 residues: CASSYGTGTASYEQYF. CDR3 in DNA: TGTGCCAGCAGTTACGGGACCGGGACAGCTTCCTACGAGCAGTACTTC.

In this sample, this clone turned up a few times. The genes are TRBV5-1 and TRBJ2-2, with TRBD1 as a possible D gene (5 bases). CDR1 SGHRS and CDR2 YFSETQ come from the germline V gene. The ends were cut back, 4 bases at V and 5 bases at J, with 9 bases in the middle. The CDR3 runs to 13 residues. CDR3 protein: CASSPRVTGELFF. The CDR3 DNA sequence: TGCGCCAGCAGCCCCAGGGTTACCGGGGAGCTGTTTTTT.

This chain uses TRBV7-2 with TRBJ2-7; no definite D call. The CDR3 spans 14 residues. Germline CDR1 reads SGHTA; CDR2 reads FQGNSA. Trimming cost V 0 bases and J 4 bases, with 10 bases left between them. The CDR3 loop reads CASSLAGVGYEQYF. In DNA form, the CDR3 reads TGTGCCAGCAGCTTAGCAGGAGTCGGTTACGAGCAGTACTTC. Supplemented by reference TRBV7-2 and TRBJ2-7, the full variable domain reads GAGVSQSPSNKVTEKGKDVELRCDPISGHTALYWYRQSLGQGLEFLIYFQGNSAPDKSGLPSDRFSAERTGGSVSTLTIQRTQQEDSAVYLCASSLAGVGYEQYFGPGTRLTVT.

J is TRBJ1-4 and V is TRBV7-9; 8 nucleotides agree with TRBD1. This CDR3 comprises 16 residues. V lost 5 bases and J lost 3; bases outside the gene matches: 8. CDR1 is SEHNR and CDR2 is FQNEAQ in the germline V gene (reference sequence). CDR3 bases: TGTGCCAGCAGCCTCGGACAGGGTCAGGCTAATGAAAAACTGTTTTTT. Protein product: CASSLGQGQANEKLFF.